A selection of T cell receptor beta chains follows, all from one sample in a study of CD8 T cells in ankylosing spondylitis. TCRdb passed the 5' RACE reads through MiXCR, listing each CDR3 protein once. The data hold about 250,000 distinct CDR3 sequences, with roughly 32% observed a single time. Sequenced input: blood, either unsorted or a sorted T cell fraction (not recorded which). The receptors derive from a male donor with ankylosing spondylitis or in good health (not recorded which). The CDR3 runs from the conserved cysteine through the conserved F or W. A D gene is named only where the DNA matches it firmly. Some rows mark clone size as missing; the rest say once, few, many or name a class of expanded clone.

J,D,length,V,size,CDR3,DNA
TRBJ1-1,.,17,TRBV7-3,few,CASSQGGVGYTNTEAFF,TGTGCCAGCAGCCAAGGGGGGGTGGGTTACACGAACACTGAAGCTTTCTTT
TRBJ2-3,.,17,TRBV12-3/TRBV12-4,.,CASSFPGYPTSTDTQYF,TGTGCCAGCAGTTTCCCCGGCTACCCCACTAGCACAGATACGCAGTATTTT
TRBJ2-5,.,12,TRBV29-1,.,CSVVAKGETQYF,TGCAGCGTTGTTGCGAAGGGAGAGACCCAGTACTTC
TRBJ1-5,.,15,TRBV18,few,CASSLTQGSDQPQHF,TGTGCCAGCTCACTAACTCAGGGATCAGATCAGCCCCAGCATTTT
TRBJ2-2,TRBD1,17,TRBV7-7,.,CASSLGGTGAIAGELFF,TGTGCCAGCAGCTTAGGCGGGACAGGGGCGATCGCCGGGGAGCTGTTTTTT
TRBJ2-1,.,17,TRBV6-5,few,CASSSSGFRDTYNEQFF,TGTGCCAGCAGTTCCTCCGGGTTCAGGGACACCTACAATGAGCAGTTCTTC
TRBJ2-1,.,16,TRBV5-6,.,CASSDRGLSSYNEQFF,TGTGCCAGCAGCGATCGAGGGCTAAGCTCCTACAATGAGCAGTTCTTC
TRBJ1-6,.,15,TRBV12-3/TRBV12-4,.,CASRPPDRTNSPLHF,TGTGCCAGCAGGCCCCCAGACAGGACTAATTCACCCCTCCACTTT
TRBJ2-1,TRBD2,16,TRBV29-1,few,CSVVSGSGNSYNEQFF,TGCAGCGTTGTATCGGGGAGCGGGAACTCCTACAATGAGCAGTTCTTC
TRBJ1-5,.,15,TRBV6-1,.,CASSEDPGSNQPQHF,TGTGCCAGCAGTGAAGATCCGGGTAGCAATCAGCCCCAGCATTTT
TRBJ2-4,.,17,TRBV15,.,CATSRDGQGPAKNIQYF,TGTGCCACCAGCAGAGATGGGCAGGGCCCCGCCAAAAACATTCAGTACTTC
TRBJ2-1,.,14,TRBV6-1,.,CASSRLVKPNEQFF,TGTGCCAGCAGCCGCCTTGTTAAGCCGAATGAGCAGTTCTTC
TRBJ1-1,.,15,TRBV5-6,.,CASSSTRQVYTEAFF,TGTGCCAGCAGCTCCACCCGACAGGTATATACTGAAGCTTTCTTT
TRBJ1-1,.,12,TRBV7-9,.,CASSLAVTEAFF,TGTGCCAGCAGCTTAGCGGTAACTGAAGCTTTCTTT
TRBJ2-2,.,14,TRBV6-5,few,CASSYSVNTGELFF,TGTGCCAGCAGTTACTCGGTGAACACCGGGGAGCTGTTTTTT
TRBJ2-5,.,14,TRBV2,.,CASSERLVRETQYF,TGTGCCAGCAGTGAAAGGCTAGTCCGGGAGACCCAGTACTTC
TRBJ1-4,.,13,TRBV20-1,many,CSAPGGSNEKLFF,TGCAGTGCTCCGGGGGGGTCTAATGAAAAACTGTTTTTT
TRBJ2-2,.,13,TRBV27,.,CASKFEWTGELFF,TGTGCCAGCAAGTTTGAGTGGACCGGGGAGCTGTTTTTT
TRBJ1-4,.,15,TRBV20-1,.,CSARYRDPESEKLFF,TGCAGTGCTAGATACCGGGACCCGGAAAGTGAAAAACTGTTTTTT
TRBJ2-2,.,12,TRBV5-5,.,CASSWVGGELFF,TGTGCCAGCAGTTGGGTAGGCGGGGAGCTGTTTTTT
TRBJ2-2,TRBD2,16,TRBV20-1,few,CSARTSGGPNTGELFF,TGCAGTGCTAGGACTAGCGGGGGACCGAACACCGGGGAGCTGTTTTTT
TRBJ2-5,TRBD2,13,TRBV10-2,.,CASSQSGEETQYF,TGCGCCAGCAGCCAGAGCGGGGAAGAGACCCAGTACTTC
TRBJ2-1,.,16,TRBV20-1,.,CSASGAGDSRSNEQFF,TGCAGTGCTAGCGGGGCGGGGGACAGCCGGTCGAATGAGCAGTTCTTC
TRBJ1-6,.,12,TRBV5-6,.,CASSPGVTPLHF,TGTGCCAGCAGCCCGGGGGTGACACCCCTCCACTTT
TRBJ2-3,.,16,TRBV7-9,.,CASSLAFGGAVDTQYF,TGTGCCAGCAGCTTAGCGTTTGGGGGCGCGGTAGATACGCAGTATTTT
TRBJ2-5,.,15,TRBV7-9,.,CASSLVDDTPETQYF,TGTGCCAGCAGCTTAGTAGATGACACTCCAGAGACCCAGTACTTC
TRBJ2-5,TRBD1,14,TRBV15,.,CATSRGDSKETQYF,TGTGCCACCAGCAGAGGGGACAGCAAAGAGACCCAGTACTTC
TRBJ2-5,TRBD2,15,TRBV10-3,.,CAISDQTSGVKTQYF,TGTGCCATCAGTGATCAGACTAGCGGGGTTAAGACCCAGTACTTC
TRBJ2-7,TRBD1,13,TRBV12-3/TRBV12-4,few,CASGNRDSYEQYF,TGTGCCAGCGGGAACCGGGACAGCTACGAGCAGTACTTC
TRBJ2-1,TRBD1,16,TRBV5-1,few,CASSRSGGPTYNEQFF,TGCGCCAGCAGCCGTTCAGGGGGCCCCACTTACAATGAGCAGTTCTTC
TRBJ2-3,TRBD2,18,TRBV20-1,.,CSARGASGGQAGADTQYF,TGCAGTGCTAGAGGAGCTAGCGGGGGGCAAGCTGGGGCAGATACGCAGTATTTT
TRBJ1-2,.,15,TRBV5-6,few,CASSSRRGRSYGYTF,TGTGCCAGCAGCTCGCGGCGCGGCCGATCCTATGGCTACACCTTC
TRBJ2-1,.,14,TRBV7-8,few,CASSLEDSYNEQFF,TGTGCCAGCAGCTTAGAGGACTCTTACAATGAGCAGTTCTTC
TRBJ1-2,TRBD1,13,TRBV20-1,few,CSANDRATDGYTF,TGCAGTGCTAACGACAGGGCCACGGATGGCTACACCTTC
TRBJ2-1,TRBD1,13,TRBV20-1,.,CSAAGTGDNEQFF,TGCAGTGCTGCGGGGACAGGGGACAATGAGCAGTTCTTC
TRBJ2-7,TRBD2,15,TRBV20-1,.,CSARYRSGRGSEQYF,TGCAGTGCTAGATATAGGTCAGGGAGGGGATCCGAGCAGTACTTC
TRBJ2-7,.,14,TRBV7-3,.,CASSSGLGAYEQYF,TGTGCCAGCAGCTCTGGGCTAGGGGCCTACGAGCAGTACTTC
TRBJ2-5,TRBD1,14,TRBV29-1,.,CSAQTGSFQETQYF,TGCAGCGCACAGACAGGGTCCTTCCAAGAGACCCAGTACTTC
TRBJ2-5,.,13,TRBV12-3/TRBV12-4,many,CASSSTEEETQYF,TGTGCCAGCAGTTCAACAGAAGAAGAGACCCAGTACTTC
TRBJ1-2,.,13,TRBV10-3,few,CAISPTDFYGYTF,TGTGCCATCTCCCCTACAGACTTTTATGGCTACACCTTC
TRBJ2-1,.,11,TRBV20-1,.,CSAGAKGEQFF,TGCAGTGCGGGGGCTAAAGGTGAGCAGTTCTTC
TRBJ2-7,.,16,TRBV5-5,.,CASSLAFPPRMGEQYF,TGTGCCAGCAGCTTGGCCTTCCCGCCCCGCATGGGTGAGCAGTACTTC
TRBJ2-7,TRBD2,16,TRBV7-2,.,CASSLMFGTSDYEQYF,TGTGCCAGCAGCTTAATGTTCGGGACTAGCGACTACGAGCAGTACTTC
TRBJ2-1,.,15,TRBV6-5,.,CASSYFPGPGNEQFF,TGTGCCAGCAGTTACTTTCCAGGGCCCGGCAATGAGCAGTTCTTC
TRBJ1-2,.,11,TRBV12-3/TRBV12-4,.,CASSQTYGYTF,TGTGCCAGCAGCCAGACATATGGCTACACCTTC
TRBJ1-5,.,13,TRBV10-3,few,CAISESGPQPQHF,TGTGCCATCAGTGAGTCAGGGCCTCAGCCCCAGCATTTT
TRBJ2-5,TRBD1,16,TRBV20-1,.,CSATDPTGTVQETQYF,TGCAGTGCTACAGACCCAACCGGGACAGTGCAAGAGACCCAGTACTTC
TRBJ1-5,.,13,TRBV27,few,CATGDTYNQPQHF,TGTGCCACCGGGGACACCTATAATCAGCCCCAGCATTTT
TRBJ2-2,.,14,TRBV12-3/TRBV12-4,.,CASSINRRTGELFF,TGTGCCAGCAGCATCAACCGGCGGACCGGGGAGCTGTTTTTT
TRBJ1-2,.,14,TRBV9,few,CASSVGPTNYGYTF,TGTGCCAGCAGCGTAGGACCCACTAACTATGGCTACACCTTC
TRBJ2-7,.,12,TRBV20-1,.,CSAPSGGYEQYF,TGCAGTGCCCCCTCCGGGGGCTACGAGCAGTACTTC
TRBJ2-3,TRBD2,15,TRBV5-1,.,CASRLAGEYTDTQYF,TGCGCCAGCAGACTAGCGGGGGAGTACACAGATACGCAGTATTTT
TRBJ2-7,.,13,TRBV5-1,.,CASSVYRGYEQYF,TGCGCCAGCAGCGTGTACAGAGGGTACGAGCAGTACTTC
TRBJ1-5,.,15,TRBV27,.,CASRLGGYSNQPQHF,TGTGCCAGCAGGTTAGGAGGGTATAGCAATCAGCCCCAGCATTTT